This TCR beta chain was captured in a study of T cell repertoires in cytomegalovirus infection. A note on this clonotype: Its specificity is not known.

Findings of the study overall: Dominating the ex vivo response were HLA-C-restricted CMV-specific TCR beta clonotypes. Accumulated public TCR beta family frequency recognized individuals carrying CMV together with the relevant HLA.

TCRdb called the reads again in MiXCR, with one record for every CDR3 protein. The sample shows around 25,000 distinct CDR3 sequences, under 20% of them seen only once. The CDR3 runs to 17 residues. In germline, CDR1 is MNHEY, CDR2 SMNVEV (reference sequence). V shed 3 bases, J shed 2 bases, and the junction held 6 bases outside the gene matches. The receptor comes from a human donor in good health (CMV status not recorded). Some clones in this sample may be carry-over from other donors' samples. The rearrangement joins TRBV27 to TRBJ2-7; TRBD2 aligns across 14 bases. This specimen was CD8+ T cells from cultured PBMCs, taken from culture after CMV antigen stimulation. This CDR3 is CASSFLGTSGSPYEQYF. The CDR3 nucleotides are TGTGCCAGCAGTTTCCTCGGGACTAGCGGGAGTCCCTACGAGCAGTACTTC.